This T cell receptor beta chain came from a study of T cells after posttransplantation cyclophosphamide. Method: immunoSEQ multiplex PCR; TCRdb's copy keeps in-frame clones and lacks some. The sample holds 30,000 to 40,000 clones, and no clone turns up only once. This clone was picked up many times. The CDR3 covers 15 residues. Unmatched junction bases numbered 9, after V lost 6 bases and J lost 0 bases. Per the germline V gene, CDR1 is SQVTM and CDR2 is ANQGSEA. The origin of this receptor is a man in his fifties in good health, CMV-negative, and a related stem cell transplant donor. The source material was PBMCs. The V and J genes are TRBV29-1 and TRBJ2-7, with 9 bases matching TRBD1. The CDR3: CSVNLMDRGSYEQYF. The CDR3 bases are TGCAGCGTGAACCTCATGGACAGGGGCTCCTACGAGCAGTACTTC.